This is a list of T cell receptor beta chains from one sample in a study of cytomegalovirus exposure and HLA in healthy donors. The table came from immunoSEQ multiplex PCR; TCRdb's copy has only in-frame clones and leaves some out. The data contain about 190,000 clones, approximately 88% of them singletons. Sequencing input: PBMCs. These receptors all stem from a young man in good health and CMV-seropositive. Each CDR3 is given with its conserved first and last residue. The D gene is left open where the match is weak. Clone size, where shown, is once, few, many, or a class for clones that have expanded.

CDR3 DNA	CDR3 protein	clone size	V gene	J gene	D gene
TGCACCAGCAGGCAGCCCACCAAGCGGAGCCCCCCTATCTCCTACGAGCAGTACTTC	CTSRQPTKRSPPISYEQYF	NA	TRBV1	TRBJ2-7	NA
TGTGCCAGCAGTGAAGGGCGGGGAGGCTCCTACAATGAGCAGTTCTTC	CASSEGRGGSYNEQFF	NA	TRBV25-1	TRBJ2-1	NA
TGTGCCAGCAGCCTTCCAGGGATCTCCTACGAGCAGTACTTC	CASSLPGISYEQYF	once	TRBV7-9	TRBJ2-7	NA
TGCGCCAGCAGCCAAGATACAGGGAAAGAGACCCAGTACTTC	CASSQDTGKETQYF	NA	TRBV4-3	TRBJ2-5	NA
TGCGCCAGCAGCCAAGAGTGGGGACTAGCGGGTTTGGACACCGGGGAGCTGTTTTTT	CASSQEWGLAGLDTGELFF	NA	TRBV4-1	TRBJ2-2	TRBD2
TGTGCCAGCTTATTCGTCTCGGGAGATACGCAGTATTTT	CASLFVSGDTQYF	NA	TRBV21-1	TRBJ2-3	NA
TGTGCCAGCAGTGGGGGCGCGTGGACCGGGGAGCTGTTTTTT	CASSGGAWTGELFF	NA	TRBV2	TRBJ2-2	NA
TGTGCCAGCAGCTCGGGACAGGTGTACGAGCAGTACTTC	CASSSGQVYEQYF	NA	TRBV7-2	TRBJ2-7	TRBD1
TGTGCCAGCGGGGCGACAGGGGGCTACAATGAGCAGTTCTTC	CASGATGGYNEQFF	NA	TRBV6-5	TRBJ2-1	TRBD1
TGTGCCAGCAGTTTCGGGACAGGGGGCAGGTCGGCGCAGTACTTC	CASSFGTGGRSAQYF	NA	TRBV28	TRBJ2-7	TRBD1
TGTGCCAGCAGCCCGGGCGGGACGGCTAATGAAAAACTGTTTTTT	CASSPGGTANEKLFF	NA	TRBV5-4	TRBJ1-4	NA
TGTGCCAGCAGCCCCCGCCGGGCAGGGGTTGGACCGGGGCCTGAAGCTTTCTTT	CASSPRRAGVGPGPEAFF	NA	TRBV28	TRBJ1-1	NA
TGTGCCAGCCCGCCCGTCGAACAGGGGTACGAGCAGTACTTC	CASPPVEQGYEQYF	NA	TRBV2	TRBJ2-7	TRBD1
TGTGCCAGCAGTTTTGGCGGGGGCTATGGCTACACCTTC	CASSFGGGYGYTF	NA	TRBV27	TRBJ1-2	NA
TGTGCCAGCAGCTTCGTATCTGGGGACAGGCAGCCAGCTTTCTTT	CASSFVSGDRQPAFF	NA	TRBV5-1	TRBJ1-1	TRBD1
TGTGCCAGCAGCTCAAACTTAGCGGGAAACGAGCAGTTCTTC	CASSSNLAGNEQFF	many	TRBV13	TRBJ2-1	TRBD2
TGCGCCAGCAGCCTACTAGGGCTCTCCAAAAACATTCAGTACTTC	CASSLLGLSKNIQYF	NA	TRBV4-1	TRBJ2-4	NA
TGTGCCAGCAGTGCCCGTGTGGCGGTAGATACGCAGTATTTT	CASSARVAVDTQYF	NA	TRBV9	TRBJ2-3	NA
TGTGCCAGCACAAGACTAGCGGGACATGAGCAGTTCTTC	CASTRLAGHEQFF	NA	TRBV27	TRBJ2-1	TRBD2
TGTGCCAGCAGTTACACCGGGGCCTACGAGCAGTACTTC	CASSYTGAYEQYF	NA	TRBV6-6	TRBJ2-7	NA
TGCGCCAGCAGCCAAGCCTTGCCTAGCGGGGGCAATGAGCAGTTCTTC	CASSQALPSGGNEQFF	many	TRBV4-3	TRBJ2-1	TRBD2
TGTGCCAGCAGCGCCCGACAGAATGAAGCTTTCTTT	CASSARQNEAFF	NA	TRBV7-9	TRBJ1-1	NA
TGTGCCAGCAGCGTGACAGGACGCGGCGAAAAACTGTTTTTT	CASSVTGRGEKLFF	NA	TRBV7-9	TRBJ1-4	NA
TGTGCCAGCAGCCCAACGACAGGGCCCGGAAACACCATATATTTT	CASSPTTGPGNTIYF	NA	TRBV11-2	TRBJ1-3	TRBD1
TGCAGCGTTGTAGTGATTAGCACAGATACGCAGTATTTT	CSVVVISTDTQYF	NA	TRBV29-1	TRBJ2-3	NA
TGCAGTGGACAGAGAGAGGACGAGCAGTACTTC	CSGQREDEQYF	NA	TRBV20-1	TRBJ2-7	NA
TGTGCCAGCAGTCGACAGGGTTTGGCAGATACGCAGTATTTT	CASSRQGLADTQYF	NA	TRBV28	TRBJ2-3	TRBD1
TGTGCCAGCAGCGCCAGGGGGGAAGAGACCCAGTACTTC	CASSARGEETQYF	NA	TRBV7-7	TRBJ2-5	NA
TGTGCCAGCAGTCAACTCGGGACAGCAGCCTACGAGCAGTACTTC	CASSQLGTAAYEQYF	NA	TRBV6-6	TRBJ2-7	TRBD1
TGCAGCGTTGAAGGGGGGGGGTTCGGGGAGACCCAGTACTTC	CSVEGGGFGETQYF	once	TRBV29-1	TRBJ2-5	TRBD2
TGTGCCAGCTCGCCAGGACTAGCGGGAGTGGGTGAGCAGTTCTTC	CASSPGLAGVGEQFF	NA	TRBV18	TRBJ2-1	TRBD2
TGTGCCAGCAGTTTAGGGCGTGGAGGTGGCTACACCTTC	CASSLGRGGGYTF	few	TRBV27	TRBJ1-2	NA
TGTGCCAGCAGCCCCGGGACAGCGAGTGTTACCTACGAGCAGTACTTC	CASSPGTASVTYEQYF	NA	TRBV9	TRBJ2-7	TRBD1
TGTGCCAGCAGTTTACCCGGGGGGAGCAATCAGCCCCAGCATTTT	CASSLPGGSNQPQHF	NA	TRBV28	TRBJ1-5	NA
TGTGCCATCAGTGAGTCGGGGGCAGGGCTCTATGGCTACACCTTC	CAISESGAGLYGYTF	NA	TRBV10-3	TRBJ1-2	NA
TGTGCCAGCAGCGTAGGGGCCAGGGCACGTGCCGAGCAGTACTTC	CASSVGARARAEQYF	NA	TRBV9	TRBJ2-7	NA
TGTGCCAGCAGCAGCGGGGGGGACACAGATACGCAGTATTTT	CASSSGGDTDTQYF	NA	TRBV28	TRBJ2-3	TRBD2
TGCGCCAGCAGCTTGGGGAGCATAGCGGGTTCTGGTTACGAGCAGTACTTC	CASSLGSIAGSGYEQYF	NA	TRBV5-1	TRBJ2-7	TRBD2
TGTGCCAGCAGTTACTCTGGACAGGGGGATGGCTACACCTTC	CASSYSGQGDGYTF	NA	TRBV6-6	TRBJ1-2	TRBD1
TGTGCCAGCAGTGACTCGGCGGAAAGCTCCTACAATGAGCAGTTCTTC	CASSDSAESSYNEQFF	NA	TRBV6-4	TRBJ2-1	NA
TGTGCCAACATACCACCCACTAGCGGGACATACGAGCAGTACTTC	CANIPPTSGTYEQYF	NA	TRBV27	TRBJ2-7	TRBD2
TGTGCCAGCAGCTGGAGCGGGAGCAATGAGCAGTTCTTC	CASSWSGSNEQFF	NA	TRBV27	TRBJ2-1	TRBD2
TGTGCCAGCAGCCAGGACAGGGCGGCAGATACGCAGTATTTT	CASSQDRAADTQYF	NA	TRBV2	TRBJ2-3	TRBD1
TGCGCCAGCAGCTTTGGACTAGCGGGAGTCTACGAGCAGTACTTC	CASSFGLAGVYEQYF	NA	TRBV5-1	TRBJ2-7	TRBD2
TGTGCCAGCAGTAACGTCCGTGGGAGATTAGTTAGCAATCAGCCCCAGCATTTT	CASSNVRGRLVSNQPQHF	NA	TRBV25-1	TRBJ1-5	NA
TGTGCCAGCAGCGCGACAGCTAGCTCTGGAAACACCATATATTTT	CASSATASSGNTIYF	NA	TRBV9	TRBJ1-3	NA